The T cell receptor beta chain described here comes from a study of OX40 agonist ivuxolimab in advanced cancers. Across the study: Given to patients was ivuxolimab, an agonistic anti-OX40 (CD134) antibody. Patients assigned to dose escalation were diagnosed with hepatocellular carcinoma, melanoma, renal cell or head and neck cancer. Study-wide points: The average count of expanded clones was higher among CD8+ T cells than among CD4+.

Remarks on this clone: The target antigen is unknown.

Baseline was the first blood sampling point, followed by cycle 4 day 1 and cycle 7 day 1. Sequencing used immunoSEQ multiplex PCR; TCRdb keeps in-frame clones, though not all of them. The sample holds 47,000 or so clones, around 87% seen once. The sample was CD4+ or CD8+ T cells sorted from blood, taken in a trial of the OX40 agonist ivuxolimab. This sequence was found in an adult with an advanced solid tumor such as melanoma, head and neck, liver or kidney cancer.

CDR3 DNA: TGTGCCAGCAGCCCCTGGGAGGGGGGACTCACAGATACGCAGTATTTT. Its protein product is CASSPWEGGLTDTQYF. The rearrangement joins TRBV13 to TRBJ2-3; TRBD2 might be the D (7 bases). Germline V lookup: CDR1 PRHDT, CDR2 FYEKMQ (reference sequence). V lost 5 bases to trimming and J lost 2 bases, with 17 bases between them. This CDR3 has 16 amino acids.